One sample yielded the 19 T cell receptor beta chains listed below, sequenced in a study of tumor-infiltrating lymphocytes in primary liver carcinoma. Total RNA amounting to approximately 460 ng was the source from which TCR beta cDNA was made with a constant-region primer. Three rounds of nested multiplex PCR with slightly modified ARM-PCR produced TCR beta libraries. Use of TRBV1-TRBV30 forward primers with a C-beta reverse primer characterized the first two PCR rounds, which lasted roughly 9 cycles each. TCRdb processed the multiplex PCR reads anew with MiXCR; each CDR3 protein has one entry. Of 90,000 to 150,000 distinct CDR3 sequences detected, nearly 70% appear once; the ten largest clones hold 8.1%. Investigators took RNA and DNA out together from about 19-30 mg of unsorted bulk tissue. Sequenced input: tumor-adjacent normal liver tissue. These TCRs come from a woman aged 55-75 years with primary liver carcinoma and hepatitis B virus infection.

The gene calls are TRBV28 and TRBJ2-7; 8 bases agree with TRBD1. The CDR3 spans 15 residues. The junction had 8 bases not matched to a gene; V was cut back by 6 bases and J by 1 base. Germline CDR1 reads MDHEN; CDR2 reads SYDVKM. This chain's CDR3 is CASRSFTGGSYEQYF. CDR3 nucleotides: TGTGCCAGCAGATCATTCACAGGGGGGTCCTACGAGCAGTACTTC.

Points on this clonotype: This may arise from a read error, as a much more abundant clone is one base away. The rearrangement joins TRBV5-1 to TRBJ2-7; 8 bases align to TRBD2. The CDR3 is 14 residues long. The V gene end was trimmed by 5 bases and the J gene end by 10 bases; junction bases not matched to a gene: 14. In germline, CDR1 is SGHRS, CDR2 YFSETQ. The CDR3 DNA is TGCGCCAGCAGGGTCGGTGGCGGGAGGACCGATCAGTACTTC. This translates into CASRVGGGRTDQYF.

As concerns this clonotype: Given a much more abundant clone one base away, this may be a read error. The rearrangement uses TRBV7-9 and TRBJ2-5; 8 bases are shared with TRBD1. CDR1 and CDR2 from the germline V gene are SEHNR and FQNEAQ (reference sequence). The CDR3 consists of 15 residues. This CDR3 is CASSLGTGFQETRYF. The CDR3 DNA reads TGTGCCAGCAGCTTAGGGACAGGGTTCCAAGAGACCCGGTACTTC.

The CDR3 spells CASSLDSQVYEQYF. CDR3 coding DNA: TGCGCCAGCAGCTTGGACAGCCAGGTCTACGAGCAGTACTTC. The chain couples TRBV5-1 to TRBJ2-7; D is ambiguous. The CDR3 runs to 14 residues. CDR1 and CDR2 from the germline V gene are SGHRS and YFSETQ. The V and J ends lost 0 bases and 3 bases respectively, with 10 bases between them.

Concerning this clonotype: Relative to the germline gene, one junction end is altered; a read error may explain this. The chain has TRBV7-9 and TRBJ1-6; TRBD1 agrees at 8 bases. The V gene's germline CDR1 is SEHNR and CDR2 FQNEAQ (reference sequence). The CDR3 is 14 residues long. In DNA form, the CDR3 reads TGTGTCAGCAGCCCCGGACAGGGTGATTCACCCCTCCACTTT. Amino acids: CVSSPGQGDSPLHF.

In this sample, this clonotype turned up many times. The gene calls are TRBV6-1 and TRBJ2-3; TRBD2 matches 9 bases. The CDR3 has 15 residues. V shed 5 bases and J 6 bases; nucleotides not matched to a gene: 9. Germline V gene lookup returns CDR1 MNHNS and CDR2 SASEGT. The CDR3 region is CASSTEIAGGDTQYF. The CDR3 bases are TGTGCCAGCAGTACTGAAATTGCGGGAGGGGATACGCAGTATTTT.

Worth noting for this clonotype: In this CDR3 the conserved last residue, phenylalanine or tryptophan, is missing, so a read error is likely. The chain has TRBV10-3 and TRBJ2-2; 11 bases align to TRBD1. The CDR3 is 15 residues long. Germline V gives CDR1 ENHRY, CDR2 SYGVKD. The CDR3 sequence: CTIRDRGKDTGELFS. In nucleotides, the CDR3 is TGTACCATCAGGGACAGGGGGAAGGACACCGGGGAGCTGTTTTCT.

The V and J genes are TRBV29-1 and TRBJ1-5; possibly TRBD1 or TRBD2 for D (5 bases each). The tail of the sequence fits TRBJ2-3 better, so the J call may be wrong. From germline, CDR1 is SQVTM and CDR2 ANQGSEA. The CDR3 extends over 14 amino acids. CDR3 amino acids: CSVGCRDACQPQYF. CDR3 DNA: TGCAGCGTTGGCTGCAGGGACGCCTGTCAGCCCCAGTATTTT.

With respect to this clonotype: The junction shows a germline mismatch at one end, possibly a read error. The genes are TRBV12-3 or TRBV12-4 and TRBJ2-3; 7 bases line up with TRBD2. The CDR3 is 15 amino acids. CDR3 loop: CAGSLGGRAQDTQYF. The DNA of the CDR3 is TGTGCCGGCAGTCTAGGTGGGAGGGCACAGGATACGCAGTATTTT.

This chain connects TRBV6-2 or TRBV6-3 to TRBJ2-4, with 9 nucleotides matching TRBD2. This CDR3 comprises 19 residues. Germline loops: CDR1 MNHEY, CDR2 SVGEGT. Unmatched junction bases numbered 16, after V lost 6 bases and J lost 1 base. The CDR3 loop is CASSYVPSGKIMAKNIQYF. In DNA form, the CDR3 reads TGTGCCAGCAGCTACGTACCTAGCGGGAAAATTATGGCCAAAAACATTCAGTACTTC.

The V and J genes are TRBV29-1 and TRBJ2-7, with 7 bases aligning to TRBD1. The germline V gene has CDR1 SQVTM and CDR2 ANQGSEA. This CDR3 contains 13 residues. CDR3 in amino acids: CSAWDSGRFEQYF. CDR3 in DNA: TGCAGTGCCTGGGACAGTGGGCGCTTCGAGCAGTACTTC.

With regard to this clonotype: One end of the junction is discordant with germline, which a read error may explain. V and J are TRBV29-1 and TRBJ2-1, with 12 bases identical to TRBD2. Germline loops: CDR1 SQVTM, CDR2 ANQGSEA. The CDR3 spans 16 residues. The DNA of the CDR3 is TGCAGCGTGCGCGATAGGACTAGCGGGGCCTACAATGAGCAGTTCTTT. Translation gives CSVRDRTSGAYNEQFF.

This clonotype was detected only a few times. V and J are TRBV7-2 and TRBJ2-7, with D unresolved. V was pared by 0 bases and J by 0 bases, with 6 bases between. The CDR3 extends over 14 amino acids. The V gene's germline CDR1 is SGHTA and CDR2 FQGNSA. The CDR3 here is CASSLAFRSYEQYF. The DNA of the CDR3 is TGTGCCAGCAGCTTAGCCTTTCGCTCCTACGAGCAGTACTTC.

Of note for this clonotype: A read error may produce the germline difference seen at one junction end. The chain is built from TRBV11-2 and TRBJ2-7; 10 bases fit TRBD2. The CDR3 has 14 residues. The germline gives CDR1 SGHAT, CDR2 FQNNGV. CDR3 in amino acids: CASSLEVAGGKQYF. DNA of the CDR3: TGCGCCAGCAGCTTGGAAGTAGCGGGAGGAAAGCAGTACTTC.

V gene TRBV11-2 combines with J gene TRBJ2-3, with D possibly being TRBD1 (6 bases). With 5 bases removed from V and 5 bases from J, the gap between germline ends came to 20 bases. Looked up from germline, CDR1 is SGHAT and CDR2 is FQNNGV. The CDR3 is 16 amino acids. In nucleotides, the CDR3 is TGTGCCAGCAGCAGAAGAAGTACAGGGAACATAGATACGCAGTATTTT. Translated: CASSRRSTGNIDTQYF. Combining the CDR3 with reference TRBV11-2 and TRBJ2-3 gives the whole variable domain EAGVAQSPRYKIIEKRQSVAFWCNPISGHATLYWYQQILGQGPKLLIQFQNNGVVDDSQLPKDRFSAERLKGVDSTLKIQPAKLEDSAVYLCASSRRSTGNIDTQYFGPGTRLTVL.

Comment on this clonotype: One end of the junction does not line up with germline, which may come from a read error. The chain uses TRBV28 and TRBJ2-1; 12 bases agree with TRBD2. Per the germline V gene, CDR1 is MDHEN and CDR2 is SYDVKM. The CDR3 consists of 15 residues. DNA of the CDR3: TGTGCCAGGAGTTCACCAGGACTAGCGGGAAATGAGCAGTTCTTT. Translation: CARSSPGLAGNEQFF.

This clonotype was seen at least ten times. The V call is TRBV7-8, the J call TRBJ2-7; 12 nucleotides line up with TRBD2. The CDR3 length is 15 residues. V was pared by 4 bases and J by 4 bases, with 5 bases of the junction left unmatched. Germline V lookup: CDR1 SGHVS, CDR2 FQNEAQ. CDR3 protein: CASSSRTSGKYEQYF. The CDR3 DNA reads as TGTGCCAGCAGCTCCAGGACTAGCGGGAAATACGAGCAGTACTTC. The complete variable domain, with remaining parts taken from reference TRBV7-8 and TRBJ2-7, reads GAGVSQSPRYKVAKRGQDVALRCDPISGHVSLFWYQQALGQGPEFLTYFQNEAQLDKSGLPSDRFFAERPEGSVSTLKIQRTQQEDSAVYLCASSSRTSGKYEQYFGPGTRLTVT.

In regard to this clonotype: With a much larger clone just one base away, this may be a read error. This CDR3 reads CASRTNRGELAGNEQFF. CDR3 nucleotides: TGTGCCAGCAGGACGAACCGGGGGGAACTAGCGGGTAATGAGCAGTTCTTC. This rearrangement joins TRBV7-8 to TRBJ2-1; 9 positions agree with TRBD2. V lost 6 bases to trimming and J lost 7 bases; unmatched junction nucleotides: 16. Germline CDR1 and CDR2: SGHVS and FQNEAQ. This CDR3 region has 17 residues.

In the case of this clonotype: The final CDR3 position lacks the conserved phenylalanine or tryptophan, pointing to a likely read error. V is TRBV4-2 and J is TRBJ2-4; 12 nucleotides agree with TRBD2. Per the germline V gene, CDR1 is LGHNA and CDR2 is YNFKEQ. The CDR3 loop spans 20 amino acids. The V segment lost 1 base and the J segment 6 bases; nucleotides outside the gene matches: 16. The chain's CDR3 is CASSQGPPSGRVGPGNIQYL. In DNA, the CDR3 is TGTGCCAGCAGCCAAGGGCCCCCTAGCGGGAGGGTAGGGCCAGGAAACATTCAGTACCTC.